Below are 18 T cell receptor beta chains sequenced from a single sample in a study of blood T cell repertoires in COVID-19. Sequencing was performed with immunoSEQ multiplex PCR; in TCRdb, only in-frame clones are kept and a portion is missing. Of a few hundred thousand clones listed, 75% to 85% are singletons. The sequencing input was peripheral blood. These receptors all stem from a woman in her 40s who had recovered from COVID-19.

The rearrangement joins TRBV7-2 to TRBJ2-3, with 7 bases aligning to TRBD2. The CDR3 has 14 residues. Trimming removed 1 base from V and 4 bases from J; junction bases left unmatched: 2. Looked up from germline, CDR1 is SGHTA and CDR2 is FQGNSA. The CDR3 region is CASSLGAGADTQYF. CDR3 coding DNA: TGTGCCAGCAGCTTAGGGGCGGGGGCAGATACGCAGTATTTT.

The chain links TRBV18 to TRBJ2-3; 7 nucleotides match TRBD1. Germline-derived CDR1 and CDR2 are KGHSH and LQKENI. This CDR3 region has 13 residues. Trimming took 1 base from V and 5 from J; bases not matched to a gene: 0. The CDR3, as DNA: TGTGCCAGCTCACCACGACAGGGAGATACGCAGTATTTT. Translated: CASSPRQGDTQYF.

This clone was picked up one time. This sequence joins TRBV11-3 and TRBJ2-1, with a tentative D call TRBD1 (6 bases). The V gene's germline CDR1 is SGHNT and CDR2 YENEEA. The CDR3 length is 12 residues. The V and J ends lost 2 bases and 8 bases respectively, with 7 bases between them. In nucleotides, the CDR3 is TGTGCCAGCAGCTTACAGGGGTATGAGCAGTTCTTC. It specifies CASSLQGYEQFF.

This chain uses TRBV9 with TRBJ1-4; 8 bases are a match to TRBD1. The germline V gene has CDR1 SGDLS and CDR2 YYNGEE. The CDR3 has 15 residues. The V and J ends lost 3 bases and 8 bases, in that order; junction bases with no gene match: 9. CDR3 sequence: CASSGTGIWEEKLFF. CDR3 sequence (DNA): TGTGCCAGCAGCGGGACAGGGATTTGGGAAGAAAAACTGTTTTTT.

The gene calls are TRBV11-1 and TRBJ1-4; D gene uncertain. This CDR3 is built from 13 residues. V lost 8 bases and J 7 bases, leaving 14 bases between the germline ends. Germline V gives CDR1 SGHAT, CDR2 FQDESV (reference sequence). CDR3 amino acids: CASSQHSGEKLFF. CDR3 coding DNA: TGTGCCAGCTCTCAGCATAGCGGTGAAAAACTGTTTTTT.

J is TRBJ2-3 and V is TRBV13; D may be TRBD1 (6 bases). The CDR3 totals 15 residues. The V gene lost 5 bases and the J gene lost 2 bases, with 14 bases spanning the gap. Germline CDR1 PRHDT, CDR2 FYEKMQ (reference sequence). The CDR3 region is CASSRNRGYTDTQYF. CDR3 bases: TGTGCCAGCAGCAGAAATAGGGGGTACACAGATACGCAGTATTTT.

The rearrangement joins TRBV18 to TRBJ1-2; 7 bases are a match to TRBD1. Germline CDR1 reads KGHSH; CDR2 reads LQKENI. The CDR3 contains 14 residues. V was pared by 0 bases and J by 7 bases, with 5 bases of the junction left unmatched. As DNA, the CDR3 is TGTGCCAGCTCACCACCGACAGGGAGCTCTGGCTACACCTTC. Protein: CASSPPTGSSGYTF.

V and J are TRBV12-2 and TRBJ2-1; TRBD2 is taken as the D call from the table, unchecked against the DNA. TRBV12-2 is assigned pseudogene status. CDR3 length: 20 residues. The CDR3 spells CASRPKNPLTTSGGLAEQFF. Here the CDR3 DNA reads TGTGCAAGTCGACCCAAGAATCCCCTAACAACTAGCGGGGGGCTGGCTGAGCAGTTCTTC.

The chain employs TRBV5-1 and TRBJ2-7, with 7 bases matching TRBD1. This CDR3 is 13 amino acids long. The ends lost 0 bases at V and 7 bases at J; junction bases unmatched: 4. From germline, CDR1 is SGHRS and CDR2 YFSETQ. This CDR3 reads CASSLAQGLEQYF. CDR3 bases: TGCGCCAGCAGCTTGGCACAGGGGTTAGAGCAGTACTTC.

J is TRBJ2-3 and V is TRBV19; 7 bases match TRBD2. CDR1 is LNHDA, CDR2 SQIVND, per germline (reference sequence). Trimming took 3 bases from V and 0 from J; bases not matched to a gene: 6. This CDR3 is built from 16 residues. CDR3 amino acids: CASSIGLAASTDTQYF. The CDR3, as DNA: TGTGCCAGTAGTATCGGCCTAGCGGCTAGCACAGATACGCAGTATTTT.

CDR3 amino acids: CASSQGGAGGRIETQYF. As DNA, the CDR3 is TGCGCCAGCAGCCAGGGAGGAGCGGGGGGGAGAATAGAGACCCAGTACTTC. This chain uses TRBV4-1 with TRBJ2-5; the match to TRBD2 covers 10 bases. This CDR3 comprises 17 residues. J gave up 4 bases and V 3 bases, and 11 bases lay outside the gene matches. Looked up from germline, CDR1 is MGHRA and CDR2 is YSYEKL.

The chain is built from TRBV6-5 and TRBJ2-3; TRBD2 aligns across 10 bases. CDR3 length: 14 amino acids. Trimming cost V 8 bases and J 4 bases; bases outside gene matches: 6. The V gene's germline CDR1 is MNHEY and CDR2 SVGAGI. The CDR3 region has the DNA TGTGCCAGCGTAGCGGGGGGTCACTCAGATACGCAGTATTTT. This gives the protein CASVAGGHSDTQYF.

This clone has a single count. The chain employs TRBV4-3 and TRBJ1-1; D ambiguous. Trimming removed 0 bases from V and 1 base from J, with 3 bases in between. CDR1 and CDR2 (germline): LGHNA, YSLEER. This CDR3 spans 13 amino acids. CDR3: CASSQDRNTEAFF. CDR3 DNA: TGCGCCAGCAGCCAAGACAGGAACACTGAAGCTTTCTTT.

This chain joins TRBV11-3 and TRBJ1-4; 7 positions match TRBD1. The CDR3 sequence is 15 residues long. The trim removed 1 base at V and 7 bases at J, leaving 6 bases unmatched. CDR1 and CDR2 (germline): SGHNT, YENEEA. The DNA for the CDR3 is TGTGCCAGCAGCTTAGCCGGACAGGCCGGTGAAAAACTGTTTTTT. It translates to CASSLAGQAGEKLFF.

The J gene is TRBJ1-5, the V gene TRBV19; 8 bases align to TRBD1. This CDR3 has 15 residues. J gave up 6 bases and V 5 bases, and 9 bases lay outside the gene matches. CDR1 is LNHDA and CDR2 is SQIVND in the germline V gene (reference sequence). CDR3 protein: CASSVWGQVFQPQHF. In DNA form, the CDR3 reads TGTGCCAGTAGTGTGTGGGGACAGGTCTTTCAGCCCCAGCATTTT.

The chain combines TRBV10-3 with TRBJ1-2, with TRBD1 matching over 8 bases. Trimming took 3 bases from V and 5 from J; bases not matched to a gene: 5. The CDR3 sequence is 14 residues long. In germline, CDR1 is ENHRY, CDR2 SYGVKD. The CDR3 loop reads CAISDVTGDYGYTF. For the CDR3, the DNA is TGTGCCATCAGTGACGTGACAGGGGATTATGGCTACACCTTC.

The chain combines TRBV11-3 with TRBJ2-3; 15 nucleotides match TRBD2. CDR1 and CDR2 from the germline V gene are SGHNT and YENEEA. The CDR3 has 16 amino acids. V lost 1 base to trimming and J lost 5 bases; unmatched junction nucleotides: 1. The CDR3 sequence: CASSLGTSGGGDTQYF. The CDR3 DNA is TGTGCCAGCAGCTTAGGGACTAGCGGGGGGGGAGATACGCAGTATTTT.

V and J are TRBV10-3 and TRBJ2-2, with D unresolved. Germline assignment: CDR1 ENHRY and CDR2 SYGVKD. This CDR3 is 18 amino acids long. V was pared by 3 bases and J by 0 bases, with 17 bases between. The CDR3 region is CAISEDNYSKANTGELFF. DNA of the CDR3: TGTGCCATCAGTGAAGATAATTATAGCAAAGCGAACACCGGGGAGCTGTTTTTT.